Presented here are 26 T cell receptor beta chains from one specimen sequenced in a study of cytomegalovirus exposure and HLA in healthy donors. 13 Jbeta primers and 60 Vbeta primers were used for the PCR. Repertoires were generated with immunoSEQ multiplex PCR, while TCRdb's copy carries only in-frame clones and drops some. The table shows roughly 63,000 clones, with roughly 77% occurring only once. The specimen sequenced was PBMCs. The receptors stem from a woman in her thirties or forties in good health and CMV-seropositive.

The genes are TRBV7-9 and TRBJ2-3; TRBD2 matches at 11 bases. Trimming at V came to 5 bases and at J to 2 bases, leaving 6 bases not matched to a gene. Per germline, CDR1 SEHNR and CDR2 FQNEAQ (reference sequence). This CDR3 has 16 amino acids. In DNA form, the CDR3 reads TGTGCCAGCAGCCCTGTAGCGGGGGGGCCCACAGATACGCAGTATTTT. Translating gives CASSPVAGGPTDTQYF.

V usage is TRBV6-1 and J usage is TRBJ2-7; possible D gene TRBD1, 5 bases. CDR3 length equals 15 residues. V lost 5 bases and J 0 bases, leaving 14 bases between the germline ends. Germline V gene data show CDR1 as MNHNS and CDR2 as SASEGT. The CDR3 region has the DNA TGTGCCAGCAGTCGGACACCTCTGAGCTCCTACGAGCAGTACTTC. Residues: CASSRTPLSSYEQYF.

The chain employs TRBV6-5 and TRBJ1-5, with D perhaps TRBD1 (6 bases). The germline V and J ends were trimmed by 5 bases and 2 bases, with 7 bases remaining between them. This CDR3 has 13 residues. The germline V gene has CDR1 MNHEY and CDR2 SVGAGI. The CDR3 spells CASSRTGNQPQHF. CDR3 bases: TGTGCCAGCAGTCGGACAGGCAATCAGCCCCAGCATTTT.

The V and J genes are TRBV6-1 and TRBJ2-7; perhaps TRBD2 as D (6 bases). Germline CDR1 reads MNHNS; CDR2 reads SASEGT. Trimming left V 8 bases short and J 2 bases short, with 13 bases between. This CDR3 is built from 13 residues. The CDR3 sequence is CASQEGRTYEQYF. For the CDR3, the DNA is TGTGCCAGCCAGGAGGGGAGGACCTACGAGCAGTACTTC.

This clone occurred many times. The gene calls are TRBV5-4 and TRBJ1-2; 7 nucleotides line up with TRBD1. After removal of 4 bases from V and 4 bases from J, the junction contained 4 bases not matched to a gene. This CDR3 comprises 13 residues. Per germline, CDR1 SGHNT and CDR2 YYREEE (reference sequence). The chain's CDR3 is CASSLPGGYGYTF. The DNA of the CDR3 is TGTGCCAGCAGCCTTCCAGGGGGCTATGGCTACACCTTC.

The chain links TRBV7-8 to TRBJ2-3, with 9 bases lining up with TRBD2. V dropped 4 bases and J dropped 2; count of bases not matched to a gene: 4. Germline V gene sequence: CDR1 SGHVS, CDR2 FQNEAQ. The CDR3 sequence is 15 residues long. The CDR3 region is CASSSSGAITDTQYF. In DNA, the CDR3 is TGTGCCAGCAGCTCTAGCGGGGCTATCACAGATACGCAGTATTTT.

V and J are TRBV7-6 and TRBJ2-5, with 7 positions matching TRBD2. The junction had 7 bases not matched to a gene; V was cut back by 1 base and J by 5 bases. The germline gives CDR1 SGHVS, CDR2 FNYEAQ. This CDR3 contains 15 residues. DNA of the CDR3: TGTGCCAGCAGCTTAGTAGGACTAGGCGGGGAGACCCAGTACTTC. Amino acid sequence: CASSLVGLGGETQYF.

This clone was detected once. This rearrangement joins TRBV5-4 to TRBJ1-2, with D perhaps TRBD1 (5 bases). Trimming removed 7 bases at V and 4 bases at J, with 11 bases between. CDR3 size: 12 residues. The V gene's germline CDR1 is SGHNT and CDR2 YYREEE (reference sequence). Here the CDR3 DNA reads TGTGCCAGCGCCGGGGGAGGCTATGGCTACACCTTC. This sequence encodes CASAGGGYGYTF.

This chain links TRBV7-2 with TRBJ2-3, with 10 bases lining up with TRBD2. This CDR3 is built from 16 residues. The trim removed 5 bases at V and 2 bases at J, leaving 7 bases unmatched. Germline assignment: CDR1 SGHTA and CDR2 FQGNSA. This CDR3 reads CASSLRLAGVTDTQYF. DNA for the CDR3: TGTGCCAGCAGCCTCCGCCTAGCGGGGGTCACAGATACGCAGTATTTT.

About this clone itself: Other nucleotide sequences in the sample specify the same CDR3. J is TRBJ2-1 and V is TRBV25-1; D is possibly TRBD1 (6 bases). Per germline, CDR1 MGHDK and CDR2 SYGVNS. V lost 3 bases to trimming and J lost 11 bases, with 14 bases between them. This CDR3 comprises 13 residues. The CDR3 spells CASSDTRQGQQFF. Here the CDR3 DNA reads TGTGCCAGCAGTGATACCCGGCAGGGGCAGCAGTTCTTC.

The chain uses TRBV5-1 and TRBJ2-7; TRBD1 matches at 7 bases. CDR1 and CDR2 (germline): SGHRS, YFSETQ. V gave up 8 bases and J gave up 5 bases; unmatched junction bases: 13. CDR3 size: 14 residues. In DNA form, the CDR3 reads TGCGCCAGTGCCCCGACAGGGATAAGGAACGAGCAGTACTTC. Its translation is CASAPTGIRNEQYF.

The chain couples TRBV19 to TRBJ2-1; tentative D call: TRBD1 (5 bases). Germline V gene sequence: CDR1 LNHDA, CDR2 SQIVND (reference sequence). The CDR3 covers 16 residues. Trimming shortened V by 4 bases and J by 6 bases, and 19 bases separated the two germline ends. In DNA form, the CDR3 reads TGTGCCAGTAGTAGCCGCCCCAGGGTCGTGGGCAATGAGCAGTTCTTC. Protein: CASSSRPRVVGNEQFF.

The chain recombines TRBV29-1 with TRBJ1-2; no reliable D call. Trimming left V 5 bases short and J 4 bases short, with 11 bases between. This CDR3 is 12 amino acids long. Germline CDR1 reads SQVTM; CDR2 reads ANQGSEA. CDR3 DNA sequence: TGCAGCGTTAACCGACTTCCCTATGGCTACACCTTC. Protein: CSVNRLPYGYTF.

CDR3 loop: CASSGQGYNEKLFF. The DNA for the CDR3 is TGTGCCAGCAGCGGCCAGGGATACAATGAAAAACTGTTTTTT. The V gene is TRBV5-5, the J gene TRBJ1-4; possibly TRBD1 for D (5 bases). This CDR3 is 14 amino acids long. The germline V and J ends were trimmed by 4 bases and 5 bases, with 12 bases remaining between them. CDR1 is SGHKS, CDR2 YYEKEE, per germline (reference sequence). Full variable domain (rest looked up from reference TRBV5-5 and TRBJ1-4): DAGVTQSPTHLIKTRGQQVTLRCSPISGHKSVSWYQQVLGQGPQFIFQYYEKEERGRGNFPDRFSARQFPNYSSELNVNALLLGDSALYLCASSGQGYNEKLFFGSGTQLSVL.

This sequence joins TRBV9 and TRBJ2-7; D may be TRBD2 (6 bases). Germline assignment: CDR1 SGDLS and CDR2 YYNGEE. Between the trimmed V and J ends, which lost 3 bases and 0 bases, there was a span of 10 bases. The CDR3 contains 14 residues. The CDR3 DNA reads TGTGCCAGCAGCGCGCAGACTAGCTCCTACGAGCAGTACTTC. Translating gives CASSAQTSSYEQYF.

CDR3: CASSLVDRGNTQYF. In nucleotides, the CDR3 is TGTGCCAGCAGCTTAGTAGACAGGGGAAATACGCAGTATTTT. The rearrangement joins TRBV5-6 to TRBJ2-3, with TRBD1 matching 8 bases. The V gene's germline CDR1 is SGHDT and CDR2 YYEEEE. The trim removed 2 bases at V and 7 bases at J, leaving 6 bases unmatched. This CDR3 is built from 14 residues.

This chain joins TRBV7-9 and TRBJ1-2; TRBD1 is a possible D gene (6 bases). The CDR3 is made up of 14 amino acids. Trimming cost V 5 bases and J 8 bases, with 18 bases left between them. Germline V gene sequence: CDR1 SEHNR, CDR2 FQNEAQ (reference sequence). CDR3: CASSRDRTLGGYTF. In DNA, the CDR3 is TGTGCCAGCAGCCGAGACAGGACCCTAGGGGGCTACACCTTC.

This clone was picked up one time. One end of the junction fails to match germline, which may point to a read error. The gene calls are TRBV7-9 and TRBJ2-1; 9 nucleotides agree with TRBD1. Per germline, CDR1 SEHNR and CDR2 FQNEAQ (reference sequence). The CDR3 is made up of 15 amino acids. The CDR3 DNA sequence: TGTTCCAGCAGCTATACAGGGGGCGCGAGCTATGAGCAGTTCTTC. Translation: CSSSYTGGASYEQFF.

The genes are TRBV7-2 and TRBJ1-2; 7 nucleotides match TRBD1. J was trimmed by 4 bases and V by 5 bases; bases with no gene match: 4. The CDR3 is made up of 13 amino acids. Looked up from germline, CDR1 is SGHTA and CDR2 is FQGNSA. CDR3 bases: TGTGCCAGCAGCCGGGACAGCACCTATGGCTACACCTTC. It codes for CASSRDSTYGYTF.

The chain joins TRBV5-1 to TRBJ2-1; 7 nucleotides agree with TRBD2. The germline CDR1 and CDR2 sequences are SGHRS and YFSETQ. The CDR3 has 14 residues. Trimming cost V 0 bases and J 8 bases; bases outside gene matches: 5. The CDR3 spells CASSLESGDYEQFF. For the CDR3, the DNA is TGCGCCAGCAGCTTGGAAAGCGGGGACTATGAGCAGTTCTTC. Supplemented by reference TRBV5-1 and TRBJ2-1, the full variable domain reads KAGVTQTPRYLIKTRGQQVTLSCSPISGHRSVSWYQQTPGQGLQFLFEYFSETQRNKGNFPGRFSGRQFSNSRSEMNVSTLELGDSALYLCASSLESGDYEQFFGPGTRLTVL.

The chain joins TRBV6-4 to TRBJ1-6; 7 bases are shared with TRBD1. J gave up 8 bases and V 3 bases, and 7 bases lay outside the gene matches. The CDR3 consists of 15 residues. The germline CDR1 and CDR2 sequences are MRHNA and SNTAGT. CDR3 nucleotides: TGTGCCAGCAGTGAGCTGGGGACAGAGTATTCACCCCTCCACTTT. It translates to CASSELGTEYSPLHF.

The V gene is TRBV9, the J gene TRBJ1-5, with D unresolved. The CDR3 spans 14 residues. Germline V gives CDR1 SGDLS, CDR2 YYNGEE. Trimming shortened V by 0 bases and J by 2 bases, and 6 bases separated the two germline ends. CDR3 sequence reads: CASSVGSGNQPQHF. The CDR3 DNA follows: TGTGCCAGCAGCGTAGGAAGCGGCAATCAGCCCCAGCATTTT.

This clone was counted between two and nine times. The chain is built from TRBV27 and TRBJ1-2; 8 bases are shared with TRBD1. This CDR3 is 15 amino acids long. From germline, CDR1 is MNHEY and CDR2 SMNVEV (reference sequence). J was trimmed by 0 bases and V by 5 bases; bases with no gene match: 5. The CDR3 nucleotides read TGTGCCAGCAGTCCAGGGACAGGTCCTAACTATGGCTACACCTTC. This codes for CASSPGTGPNYGYTF.

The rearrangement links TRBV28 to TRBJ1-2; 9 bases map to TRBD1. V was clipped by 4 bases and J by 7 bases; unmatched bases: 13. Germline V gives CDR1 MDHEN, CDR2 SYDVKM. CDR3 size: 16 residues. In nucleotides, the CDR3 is TGTGCCAGCAGTTCCCCCTCCACAGGGGGCGCCGGTGGCTACACCTTC. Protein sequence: CASSSPSTGGAGGYTF.

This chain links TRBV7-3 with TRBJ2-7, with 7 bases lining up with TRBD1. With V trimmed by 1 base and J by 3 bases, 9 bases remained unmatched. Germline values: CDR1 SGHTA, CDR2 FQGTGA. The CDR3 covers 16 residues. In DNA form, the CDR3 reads TGTGCCAGCAGCTTAAGAGGGGAAGGGGGCGGCTACGAGCAGTACTTC. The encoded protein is CASSLRGEGGGYEQYF.

The CDR3 spells CASSVELLDTQYF. The CDR3 DNA reads as TGTGCCAGCAGCGTAGAGCTCTTAGATACGCAGTATTTT. This sequence joins TRBV9 and TRBJ2-3; D is undetermined. CDR1 SGDLS and CDR2 YYNGEE come from the germline V gene. Trimming cost V 0 bases and J 5 bases, with 7 bases left between them. The CDR3 extends over 13 amino acids.